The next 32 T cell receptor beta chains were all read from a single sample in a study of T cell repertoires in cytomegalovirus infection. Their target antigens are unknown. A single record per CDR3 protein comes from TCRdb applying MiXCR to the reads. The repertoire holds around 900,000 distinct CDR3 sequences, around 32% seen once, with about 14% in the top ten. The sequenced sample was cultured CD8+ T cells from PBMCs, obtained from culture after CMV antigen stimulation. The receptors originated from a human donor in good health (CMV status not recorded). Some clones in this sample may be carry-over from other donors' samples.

The CDR3 reads CASSWGQGEGDTQYF. CDR3 DNA: TGTGCCAGCAGCTGGGGACAGGGGGAGGGAGATACGCAGTATTTT. This chain connects TRBV5-5 to TRBJ2-3, with 11 bases that match TRBD1. The germline CDR1 and CDR2 sequences are SGHKS and YYEKEE (reference sequence). The CDR3 spans 15 residues. The junction had 5 bases not matched to a gene; V was cut back by 3 bases and J by 5 bases.

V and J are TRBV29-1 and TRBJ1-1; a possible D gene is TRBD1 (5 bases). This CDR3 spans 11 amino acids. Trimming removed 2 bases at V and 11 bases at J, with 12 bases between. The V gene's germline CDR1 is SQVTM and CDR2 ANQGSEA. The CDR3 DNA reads TGCAGCGTTGAATGGGGGGTTGGTGCTTTCTTT. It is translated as CSVEWGVGAFF.

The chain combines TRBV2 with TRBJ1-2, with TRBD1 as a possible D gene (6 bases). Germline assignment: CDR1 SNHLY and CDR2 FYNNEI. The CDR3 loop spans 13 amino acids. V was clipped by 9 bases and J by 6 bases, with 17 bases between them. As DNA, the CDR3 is TGTGCCAGTCAGGTACAGGGAAATGATGGCTACACCTTC. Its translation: CASQVQGNDGYTF.

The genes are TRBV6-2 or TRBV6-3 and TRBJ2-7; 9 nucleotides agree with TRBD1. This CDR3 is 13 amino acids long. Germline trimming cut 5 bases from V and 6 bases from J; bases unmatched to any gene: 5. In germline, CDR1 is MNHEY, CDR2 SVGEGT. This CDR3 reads CASSAQGAVEQYV. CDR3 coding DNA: TGTGCCAGCAGTGCACAGGGGGCGGTCGAGCAGTACGTC.

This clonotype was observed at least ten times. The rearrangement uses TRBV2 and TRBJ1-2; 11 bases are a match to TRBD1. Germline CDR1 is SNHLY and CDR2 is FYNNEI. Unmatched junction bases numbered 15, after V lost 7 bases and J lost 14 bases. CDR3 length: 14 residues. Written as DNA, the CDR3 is TGTGCCAGCAATCCGGACAGGGGGCCTATGGCTAGGACCTTC. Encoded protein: CASNPDRGPMARTF.

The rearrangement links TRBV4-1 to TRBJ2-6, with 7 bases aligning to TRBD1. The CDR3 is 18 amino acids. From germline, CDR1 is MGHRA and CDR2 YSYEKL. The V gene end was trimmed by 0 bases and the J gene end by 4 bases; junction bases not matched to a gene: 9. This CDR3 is CASSQETGPPVGANVLTF. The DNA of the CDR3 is TGCGCCAGCAGCCAAGAGACAGGGCCACCGGTAGGGGCCAACGTCCTGACTTTC.

In DNA, the CDR3 is TGTGCCAGCAGTTTAAGGGTCACAGATACGCAGTATTTT. It encodes CASSLRVTDTQYF. V and J are TRBV27 and TRBJ2-3; no reliable D call. The CDR3 is made up of 13 amino acids. V shed 2 bases and J shed 2 bases, with 5 bases lying between them. The germline V gene encodes CDR1 MNHEY and CDR2 SMNVEV (reference sequence).

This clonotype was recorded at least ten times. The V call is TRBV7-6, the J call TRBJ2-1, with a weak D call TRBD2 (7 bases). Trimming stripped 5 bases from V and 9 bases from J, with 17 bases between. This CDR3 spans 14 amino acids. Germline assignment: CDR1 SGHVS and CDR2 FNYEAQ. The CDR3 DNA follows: TGTGCCAGCAGCCAGAGTGCGGGGGCTAGTGAGCAGTTCTTC. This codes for CASSQSAGASEQFF.

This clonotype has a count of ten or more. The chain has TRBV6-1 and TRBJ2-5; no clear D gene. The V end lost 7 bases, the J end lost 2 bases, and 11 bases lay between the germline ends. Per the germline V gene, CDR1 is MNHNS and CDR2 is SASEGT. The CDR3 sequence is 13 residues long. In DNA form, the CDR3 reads TGTGCCAGCAAAGGACGTTTTCAAGAGACCCAGTACTTC. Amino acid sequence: CASKGRFQETQYF.

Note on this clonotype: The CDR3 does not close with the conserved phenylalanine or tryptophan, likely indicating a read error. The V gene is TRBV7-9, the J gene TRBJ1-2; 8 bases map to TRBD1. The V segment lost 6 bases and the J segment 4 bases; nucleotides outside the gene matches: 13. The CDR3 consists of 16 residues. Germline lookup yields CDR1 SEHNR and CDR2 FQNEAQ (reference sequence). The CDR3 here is CASRLPVTGDAYGYTY. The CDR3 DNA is TGTGCCAGCAGATTACCCGTGACAGGGGACGCCTATGGCTACACCTAC.

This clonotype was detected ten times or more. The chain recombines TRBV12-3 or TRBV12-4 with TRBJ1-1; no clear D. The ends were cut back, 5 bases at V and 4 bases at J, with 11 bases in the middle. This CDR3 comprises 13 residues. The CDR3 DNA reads TGTGCCAGCAGTCCGGGCATAGTCACTGAAGCTTTCTTT. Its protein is CASSPGIVTEAFF.

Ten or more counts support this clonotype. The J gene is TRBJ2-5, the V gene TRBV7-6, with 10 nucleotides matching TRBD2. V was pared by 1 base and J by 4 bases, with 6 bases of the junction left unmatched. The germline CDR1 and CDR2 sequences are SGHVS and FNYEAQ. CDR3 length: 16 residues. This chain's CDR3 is CASSLEKRGGLETQYF. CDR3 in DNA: TGTGCCAGCAGCTTAGAGAAGCGGGGGGGCTTAGAGACCCAGTACTTC.

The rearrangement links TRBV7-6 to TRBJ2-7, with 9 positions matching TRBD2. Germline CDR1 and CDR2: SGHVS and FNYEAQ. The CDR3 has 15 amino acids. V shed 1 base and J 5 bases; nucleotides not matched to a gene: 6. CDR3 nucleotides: TGTGCCAGCAGCTTAGGAGGCGGGGGGGTACACGAGCAGTACTTC. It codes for CASSLGGGGVHEQYF.

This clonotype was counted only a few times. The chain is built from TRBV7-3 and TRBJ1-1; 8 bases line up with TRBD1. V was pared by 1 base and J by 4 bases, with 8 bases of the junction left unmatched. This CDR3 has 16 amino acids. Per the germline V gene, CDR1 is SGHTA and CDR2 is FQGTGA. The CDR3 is CASSLNRQGHRTEAFF. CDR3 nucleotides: TGTGCCAGCAGCTTAAACCGACAGGGGCATCGCACTGAAGCTTTCTTT. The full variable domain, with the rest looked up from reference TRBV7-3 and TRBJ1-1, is GAGVSQTPSNKVTEKGKYVELRCDPISGHTALYWYRQSLGQGPEFLIYFQGTGAADDSGLPNDRFFAVRPEGSVSTLKIQRTERGDSAVYLCASSLNRQGHRTEAFFGQGTRLTVV.

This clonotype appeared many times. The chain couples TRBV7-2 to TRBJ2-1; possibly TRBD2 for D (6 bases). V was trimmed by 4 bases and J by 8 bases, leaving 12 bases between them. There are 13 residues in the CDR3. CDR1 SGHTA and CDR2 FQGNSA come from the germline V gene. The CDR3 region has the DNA TGTGCCAGCAGCTGGGAGGTGGAGGATGAGCAGTTCTTC. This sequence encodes CASSWEVEDEQFF.

The CDR3 DNA sequence: TGTGCCAGTCAGAGGGAACAGGGGATCACCGGGGAGCTGTTTTTT. Encoded protein: CASQREQGITGELFF. This rearrangement joins TRBV19 to TRBJ2-2; 7 bases agree with TRBD1. The CDR3 consists of 15 residues. V gave up 8 bases and J gave up 4 bases; unmatched junction bases: 10. The germline V gene encodes CDR1 LNHDA and CDR2 SQIVND (reference sequence).

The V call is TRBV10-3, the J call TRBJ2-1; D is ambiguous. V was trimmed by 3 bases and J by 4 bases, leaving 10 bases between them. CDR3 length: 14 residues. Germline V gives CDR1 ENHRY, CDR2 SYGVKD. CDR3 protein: CAISDNGEYNEQFF. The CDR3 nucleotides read TGTGCCATCAGTGATAACGGAGAGTACAATGAGCAGTTCTTC.

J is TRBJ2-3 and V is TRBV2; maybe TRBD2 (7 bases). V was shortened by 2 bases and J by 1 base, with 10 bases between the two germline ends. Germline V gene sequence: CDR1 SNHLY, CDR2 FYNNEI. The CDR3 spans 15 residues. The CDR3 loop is CASSEWRGRTDTQYF. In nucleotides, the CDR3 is TGTGCCAGCAGTGAATGGCGGGGGCGCACAGATACGCAGTATTTT.

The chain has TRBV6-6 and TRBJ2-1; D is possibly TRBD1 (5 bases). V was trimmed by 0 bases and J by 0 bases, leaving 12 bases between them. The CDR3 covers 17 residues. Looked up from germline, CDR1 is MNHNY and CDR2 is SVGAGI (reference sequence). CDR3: CASSYSRGARSYNEQFF. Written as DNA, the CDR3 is TGTGCCAGCAGTTACTCAAGGGGCGCCCGCTCCTACAATGAGCAGTTCTTC.

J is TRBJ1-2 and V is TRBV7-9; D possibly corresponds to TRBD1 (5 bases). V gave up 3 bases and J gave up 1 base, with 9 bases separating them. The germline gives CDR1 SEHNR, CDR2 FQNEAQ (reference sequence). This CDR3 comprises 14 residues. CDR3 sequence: CASSFDSFNYGYTF. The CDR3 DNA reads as TGTGCCAGCAGCTTCGACAGCTTTAACTATGGCTACACCTTC.

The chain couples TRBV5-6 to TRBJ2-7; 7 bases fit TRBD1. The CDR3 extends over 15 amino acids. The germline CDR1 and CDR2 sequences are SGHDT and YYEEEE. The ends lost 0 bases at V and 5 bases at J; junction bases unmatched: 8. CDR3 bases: TGTGCCAGCAGCTTGGGAGGGGGCCCGATGGACGAGCAGTACTTC. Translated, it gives CASSLGGGPMDEQYF.

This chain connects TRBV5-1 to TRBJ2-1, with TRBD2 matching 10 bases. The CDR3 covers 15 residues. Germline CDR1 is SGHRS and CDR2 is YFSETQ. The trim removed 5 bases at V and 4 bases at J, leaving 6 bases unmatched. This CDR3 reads CASSWTSGPYNEQFF. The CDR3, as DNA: TGCGCCAGCAGTTGGACTAGCGGACCGTACAATGAGCAGTTCTTC.

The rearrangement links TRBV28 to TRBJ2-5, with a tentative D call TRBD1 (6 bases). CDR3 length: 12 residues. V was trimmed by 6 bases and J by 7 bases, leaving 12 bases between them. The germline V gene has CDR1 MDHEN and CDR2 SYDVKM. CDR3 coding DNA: TGTGCCAGCAGCAAACAGGGTGGGACCCAGTACTTC. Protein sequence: CASSKQGGTQYF.

CDR3 amino acids: CASQSGGTSTDTQYF. CDR3 nucleotide sequence: TGTGCCAGCCAGAGCGGGGGCACTAGCACAGATACGCAGTATTTT. The chain links TRBV6-6 to TRBJ2-3; the match to TRBD2 covers 8 bases. Per germline, CDR1 MNHNY and CDR2 SVGAGI (reference sequence). With 8 bases clipped from V and 0 bases from J, the junction kept 7 bases outside the gene matches. CDR3 length: 15 residues.

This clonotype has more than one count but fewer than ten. The CDR3 DNA follows: TGCGCCAGCAGCCCCTCGATGGGGAACTATGGCTACACCTTC. Translation gives CASSPSMGNYGYTF. This chain joins TRBV4-1 and TRBJ1-2; D is unresolved. The CDR3 runs to 14 residues. Trimming cost V 4 bases and J 2 bases, with 11 bases left between them. In germline, CDR1 is MGHRA, CDR2 YSYEKL.

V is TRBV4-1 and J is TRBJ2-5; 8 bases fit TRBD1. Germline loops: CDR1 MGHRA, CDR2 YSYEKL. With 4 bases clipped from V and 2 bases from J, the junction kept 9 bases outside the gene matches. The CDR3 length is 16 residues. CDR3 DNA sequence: TGCGCCAGCAGCCGACCCGGAGGACAGGGACAAGAGACCCAGTACTTC. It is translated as CASSRPGGQGQETQYF.

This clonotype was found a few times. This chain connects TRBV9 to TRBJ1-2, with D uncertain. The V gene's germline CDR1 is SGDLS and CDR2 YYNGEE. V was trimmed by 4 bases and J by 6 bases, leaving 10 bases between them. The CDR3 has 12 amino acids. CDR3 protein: CASSIRGNGYTF. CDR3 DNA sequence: TGTGCCAGCAGCATCAGAGGGAATGGCTACACCTTC.

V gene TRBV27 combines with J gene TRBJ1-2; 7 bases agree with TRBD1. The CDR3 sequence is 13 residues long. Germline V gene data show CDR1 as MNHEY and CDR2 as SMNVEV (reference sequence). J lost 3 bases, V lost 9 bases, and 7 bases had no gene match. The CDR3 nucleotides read TGTGCCAGTAATGGACAGGACGACTATGGCTACACCTTC. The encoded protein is CASNGQDDYGYTF.

CDR3 sequence reads: CASSLTGLEKTDTQYF. CDR3 in DNA: TGCGCCAGCAGCTTAACAGGGTTAGAAAAAACAGATACGCAGTATTTT. The genes are TRBV5-1 and TRBJ2-3; D may be TRBD1 (6 bases). V lost 2 bases, J lost 3 bases, and 16 bases lay in between. The CDR3 is made up of 16 amino acids. Germline CDR1 is SGHRS and CDR2 is YFSETQ.

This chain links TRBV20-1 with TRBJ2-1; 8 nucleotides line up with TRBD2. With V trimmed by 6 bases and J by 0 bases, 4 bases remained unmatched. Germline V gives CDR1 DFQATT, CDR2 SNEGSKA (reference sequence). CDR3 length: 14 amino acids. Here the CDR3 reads CSARSGDSYNEQFF. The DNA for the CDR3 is TGCAGTGCCCGTAGCGGGGACTCCTACAATGAGCAGTTCTTC.

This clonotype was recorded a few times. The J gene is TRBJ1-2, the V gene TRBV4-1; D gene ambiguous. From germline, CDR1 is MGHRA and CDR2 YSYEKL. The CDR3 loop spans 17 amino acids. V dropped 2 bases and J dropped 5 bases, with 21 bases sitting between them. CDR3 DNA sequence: TGCGCCAGCAGCCAACTCACGCGGAGACATTTTAATTATGGCTACACCTTC. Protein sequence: CASSQLTRRHFNYGYTF.

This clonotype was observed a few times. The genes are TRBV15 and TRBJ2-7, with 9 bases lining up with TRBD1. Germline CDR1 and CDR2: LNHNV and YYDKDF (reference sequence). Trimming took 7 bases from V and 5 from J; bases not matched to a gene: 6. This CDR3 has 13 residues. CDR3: CATTETGGDEQYF. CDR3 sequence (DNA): TGTGCCACCACCGAGACAGGGGGGGACGAGCAGTACTTC.